The present entry profiles one TCR beta chain with its context. Its target is not known. The data belong to a study of T cells in Graves' hyperthyroidism and ophthalmopathy. Amplified TCR beta CDR3 regions came from RNA transcripts. First-round RT-PCR targeting the TCR CDR3 was performed with the HTBI primer set. TCRdb passed the multiplex PCR reads through MiXCR, listing each CDR3 protein once. The table shows about 590,000 distinct CDR3 sequences, with 15% to 18% occurring only once. Overall study results and limits: Before onset, ophthalmopathy was predicted by the model a median roughly 6.8 months earlier. Blood also showed most of the thyroid clonotypes that were expanded above 0.001.

Under 12 ml fresh peripheral blood yielded the PBMCs. Germline trimming cut 4 bases from V and 6 bases from J; bases unmatched to any gene: 4. This CDR3 is 13 amino acids long. The gene calls are TRBV12-3 or TRBV12-4 and TRBJ2-3; TRBD1 agrees at 7 bases. The TCR comes from a woman under 40 with Graves' hyperthyroidism. Material: blood. The CDR3 protein is CASSSVQGDTQYF. CDR3 coding DNA: TGTGCCAGCAGTTCCGTACAGGGGGATACGCAGTATTTT.